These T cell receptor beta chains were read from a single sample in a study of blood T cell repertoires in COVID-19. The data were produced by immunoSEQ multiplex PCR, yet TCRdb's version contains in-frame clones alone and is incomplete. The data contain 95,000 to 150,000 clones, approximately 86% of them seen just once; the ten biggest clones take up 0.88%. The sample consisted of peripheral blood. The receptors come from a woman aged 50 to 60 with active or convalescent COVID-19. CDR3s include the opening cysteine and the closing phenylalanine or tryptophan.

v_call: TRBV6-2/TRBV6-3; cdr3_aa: CASSPFSDTQYF
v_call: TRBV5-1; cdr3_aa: CASSLGLSSGPYEQYF
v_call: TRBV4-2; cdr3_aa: CASSPGLAGGPSYNEQFF
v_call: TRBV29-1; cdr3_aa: CSVDTGGGHGYTF
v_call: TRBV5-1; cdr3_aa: CASSPGTGLYEQYF
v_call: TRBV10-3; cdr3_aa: CAIFLAGRAKETDTQYF
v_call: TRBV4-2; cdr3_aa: CASGGQAIDEQYF
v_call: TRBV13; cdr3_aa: CASSLIAGANTQYF
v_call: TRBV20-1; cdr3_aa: CSAPDFNEQFF
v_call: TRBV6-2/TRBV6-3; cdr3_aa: CASSYPLAGLSSEQYF
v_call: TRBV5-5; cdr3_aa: CASSLDQGKVGYTF
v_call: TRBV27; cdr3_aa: CASTGLAGDRRFF
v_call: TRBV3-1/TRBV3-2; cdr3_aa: CASSRFQGGYGYTF
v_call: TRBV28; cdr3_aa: CASSLFSNEKLFF
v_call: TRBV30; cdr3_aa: CAWSLGLNEKLFF